This record concerns one TCR beta chain sequence. Trimming removed 3 bases from V and 5 bases from J, with 11 bases in between. Germline CDR1 and CDR2: SGHRS and YFSETQ. There are 14 residues in the CDR3. The PCR employed 60 Vbeta primers together with 13 Jbeta primers. Here immunoSEQ multiplex PCR was the method, and the copy in TCRdb shows in-frame clones only, minus some. The data show about 160,000 clones, roughly 84% seen once. This record comes from a study of cytomegalovirus exposure and HLA in healthy donors. V usage is TRBV5-1 and J usage is TRBJ2-2; tentative D call: TRBD1 (5 bases). Sequenced: PBMCs. The source is a man younger than 45 in good health and CMV-seronegative. In nucleotides, the CDR3 is TGCGCCAGCAGCTCTACAGGATCAACCGGGGAGCTGTTTTTT. This codes for CASSSTGSTGELFF.